This T cell receptor (beta chain) was sequenced in a study of PD-1 blockade in mismatch repair-deficient tumors. The overall study: Patients had roughly twelve mismatch repair-deficient cancer types, all previously treated and progressing.

Clones were read by immunoSEQ multiplex PCR, and TCRdb kept only the in-frame ones, dropping some. The data contain tens of thousands of clones, 81% of them singletons. A few pembrolizumab responders had their TCRs sequenced. On this clone: Its antigen is not identified.

Findings and limits, study-wide: Tumor-resident clones, often undetectable pretreatment in blood, expanded then contracted after pembrolizumab.

The germline gives CDR1 MNHEY, CDR2 SVGAGI. CDR3 size: 15 residues. V shed 2 bases and J 5 bases; nucleotides not matched to a gene: 8. This material consisted of peripheral blood, taken 12 weeks after starting pembrolizumab. The chain employs TRBV6-5 and TRBJ2-5; 7 bases are a match to TRBD1. This clonotype was obtained from an adult with mismatch repair-deficient cancer. As DNA, the CDR3 is TGTGCCAGCAGTTACGGTCACAGGGGCGGCGAGACCCAGTACTTC. Protein: CASSYGHRGGETQYF.